These T cell receptor beta chains were read from a single sample in a study of shared clonotypes between healthy human individuals. The assay was immunoSEQ multiplex PCR, and TCRdb's table has in-frame clones only and misses some. Counted here are hundreds of thousands of clones, roughly 96% occurring once; the ten biggest clones make up roughly 0.1%. Sample: naive CD8+ T cells sorted from blood. These receptors were taken from a woman aged 25 to 39 in good health. The CDR3 runs from the conserved cysteine through the conserved F or W. D genes are given only for firm matches. Size values are once, few and many counts, or a class for expanded clones, and some rows have none.

j_gene	d_gene	len	v_gene	abundance	CDR3nt	CDR3aa
TRBJ2-1	TRBD1	16	TRBV27	.	TGTGCCAGCAGTTACCTCCTTGGACAGGGGGCCAGTGAGCAGTTCTTC	CASSYLLGQGASEQFF
TRBJ2-7	TRBD1	15	TRBV19	.	TGTGCCAGTAGTATTAGGGACAGGGGTCCCTACGAGCAGTACTTC	CASSIRDRGPYEQYF
TRBJ1-2	TRBD1	15	TRBV19	.	TGTGCCAGTAGTACCTTGACAGGGGGCGGCTATGGCTACACCTTC	CASSTLTGGGYGYTF
TRBJ2-1	TRBD1	16	TRBV9	.	TGTGCCAGCAGCGTCCTCGACAGGGGCTCCTACAATGAGCAGTTCTTC	CASSVLDRGSYNEQFF
TRBJ2-5	TRBD2	15	TRBV27	.	TGTGCCAGCAGGGTAGCGGGAGGGCCGCTAGAGACCCAGTACTTC	CASRVAGGPLETQYF
TRBJ2-7	.	17	TRBV7-9	.	TGTGCCAGCAGCGCCCTGGGTCGCGGCAAAAACTCCTACGAGCAGTACTTC	CASSALGRGKNSYEQYF
TRBJ2-3	TRBD2	16	TRBV11-2	.	TGTGCCAGCAGCGGCACTAGCGGGACCAGCACAGATACGCAGTATTTT	CASSGTSGTSTDTQYF
TRBJ2-7	.	16	TRBV5-6	.	TGTGCCAGCAGCTTGGCCCTGGGAGTAGCGGTCTACGAGCAGTACTTC	CASSLALGVAVYEQYF
TRBJ1-2	.	14	TRBV6-6	.	TGTGCCAGCAGTTATGGGGGGCCTAACTATGGCTACACCTTC	CASSYGGPNYGYTF
TRBJ2-7	.	13	TRBV10-1	.	TGCGCCAGCAGTGGCGGGGACTCCTACGAGCAGTACTTC	CASSGGDSYEQYF
TRBJ2-7	.	18	TRBV21-1	.	TGTGCCAGCAGCAAAGTCTTGGCTAGCGGGAGCGGGTTTTCCGAGCAGTACTTC	CASSKVLASGSGFSEQYF
TRBJ2-1	TRBD2	16	TRBV7-6	.	TGTGCCAGCAGCCCCTCCATGGATGGCGGGAGATATGAGCAGTTCTTC	CASSPSMDGGRYEQFF
TRBJ1-2	TRBD1	12	TRBV10-3	few	TGTGCCATCAGTGTTGACAGGGCTGGCTACACCTTC	CAISVDRAGYTF
TRBJ2-3	TRBD2	16	TRBV10-3	.	TGTGCCATCAGCCCCGGGACTAGACCTAGCACAGATACGCAGTATTTT	CAISPGTRPSTDTQYF
TRBJ2-1	TRBD2	16	TRBV13	once	TGTGCCAGCAGCTTATTTGGGACTAGCGGGAGCCATGAGCAGTTCTTC	CASSLFGTSGSHEQFF
TRBJ2-3	.	14	TRBV6-6	.	TGTGCCAGCAGCCAGACGACAGGCACAGATACGCAGTATTTT	CASSQTTGTDTQYF